These T cell receptor beta chains were read from a single sample in a study of shared clonotypes between healthy human individuals. The data were produced by immunoSEQ multiplex PCR, yet TCRdb's version contains in-frame clones alone and is incomplete. The profile shows about 2.1 million clones, 93% of them singletons. Sample: naive CD8+ T cells from PBMCs. These receptors were collected from a man between 18 and 35 years old in good health. Some clones in this sample may be carry-over from other donors' samples. Both conserved end residues are trimmed from each CDR3. Fields, in order: CDR3 protein, V gene, J gene.

CDR3: ASSPRGLAGDNEQF; V: TRBV9; J: TRBJ2-1
CDR3: ASSALDRGNQPQH; V: TRBV4-1; J: TRBJ1-5
CDR3: ASSLRPGTRLETQY; V: TRBV5-5; J: TRBJ2-5
CDR3: ASINPTDTQY; V: TRBV2; J: TRBJ2-3
CDR3: ASMLTSAIGYEQY; V: TRBV27; J: TRBJ2-7
CDR3: ATAGEGSYEQY; V: TRBV27; J: TRBJ2-7
CDR3: ASSDQGLFVDGYT; V: TRBV2; J: TRBJ1-2
CDR3: ASTLHPNTEAF; V: TRBV6-5; J: TRBJ1-1
CDR3: ASSLKGVRNQPQH; V: TRBV28; J: TRBJ1-5
CDR3: ASSEKKREGQPQH; V: TRBV6-1; J: TRBJ1-5
CDR3: ASSLAIRLAESTDTQY; V: TRBV5-8; J: TRBJ2-3
CDR3: ASSATRLATNEKLF; V: TRBV6-1; J: TRBJ1-4
CDR3: ASSHPTGANYGYT; V: TRBV11-2; J: TRBJ1-2
CDR3: ASSKGLGGYT; V: TRBV28; J: TRBJ1-2
CDR3: ASTTGGYRHEQY; V: TRBV28; J: TRBJ2-7
CDR3: ASSLTGSISYEQY; V: TRBV27; J: TRBJ2-7
CDR3: ASSLEGRSYNEQF; V: TRBV7-8; J: TRBJ2-1
CDR3: ASSGYGDGYGYT; V: TRBV5-8; J: TRBJ1-2
CDR3: ASSVGQGIETQY; V: TRBV2; J: TRBJ2-5
CDR3: ASSHGLAVSTDTQY; V: TRBV4-3; J: TRBJ2-3
CDR3: ASSALSGREETQY; V: TRBV28; J: TRBJ2-5
CDR3: ASSGHLQGRNQPQH; V: TRBV6-1; J: TRBJ1-5
CDR3: SERTSGEETQY; V: TRBV29-1; J: TRBJ2-5
CDR3: SVVASTYEQY; V: TRBV29-1; J: TRBJ2-7
CDR3: ASSLNTGDLNGELF; V: TRBV11-2; J: TRBJ2-2
CDR3: ASSKRDRGHEQY; V: TRBV7-2; J: TRBJ2-7
CDR3: ASSPGGLNTEAF; V: TRBV4-3; J: TRBJ1-1
CDR3: ASRLPGDTQY; V: TRBV7-9; J: TRBJ2-3
CDR3: ASSAPGTDNTEAF; V: TRBV9; J: TRBJ1-1
CDR3: ASSLGGYHNEQF; V: TRBV5-6; J: TRBJ2-1
CDR3: ASSPDGESNQPQH; V: TRBV13; J: TRBJ1-5
CDR3: ASSLSTGSDEQF; V: TRBV7-9; J: TRBJ2-1
CDR3: ASTILAGGPHGELF; V: TRBV6-6; J: TRBJ2-2
CDR3: AISEPERENTGELF; V: TRBV10-3; J: TRBJ2-2
CDR3: ASSGGANYGYT; V: TRBV9; J: TRBJ1-2
CDR3: TSSQVRGLKGASSSYEQY; V: TRBV1; J: TRBJ2-7
CDR3: ASSGRLNEQF; V: TRBV7-3; J: TRBJ2-1
CDR3: ASSLDGAGYT; V: TRBV7-9; J: TRBJ1-2
CDR3: ASSARTSGGQHNEQF; V: TRBV7-6; J: TRBJ2-1
CDR3: ASSLAVNYNEQF; V: TRBV27; J: TRBJ2-1
CDR3: AWSVGISYNEQF; V: TRBV30; J: TRBJ2-1
CDR3: ASSVTGGNEAF; V: TRBV9; J: TRBJ1-1
CDR3: AIRSKSSSYEQY; V: TRBV10-3; J: TRBJ2-7
CDR3: ASSIDAETYEQY; V: TRBV19; J: TRBJ2-7
CDR3: ASSFQGAGELF; V: TRBV28; J: TRBJ2-2
CDR3: ASSFSWVDTGELF; V: TRBV28; J: TRBJ2-2